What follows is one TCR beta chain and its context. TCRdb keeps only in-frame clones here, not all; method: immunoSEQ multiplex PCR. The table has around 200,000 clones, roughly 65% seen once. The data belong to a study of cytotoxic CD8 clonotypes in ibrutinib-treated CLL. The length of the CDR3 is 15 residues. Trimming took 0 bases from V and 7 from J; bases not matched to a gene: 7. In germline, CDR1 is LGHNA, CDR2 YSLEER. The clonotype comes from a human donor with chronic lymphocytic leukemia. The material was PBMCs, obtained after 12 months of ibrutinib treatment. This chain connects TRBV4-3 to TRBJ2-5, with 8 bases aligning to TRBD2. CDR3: CASSQDIARGGTQYF. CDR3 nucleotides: TGCGCCAGCAGCCAAGATATCGCCCGGGGGGGGACCCAGTACTTC.